This T cell receptor beta chain was identified in a study of T cells in Graves' hyperthyroidism and ophthalmopathy (dated by TCRdb to about 2019). Looking at the study overall: Peripheral blood was sampled at the time of initial diagnosis, prior to any treatment. TCR V-J signatures able to tell the groups apart were searched for in a discovery cohort of 95 to 100 patients, of whom 43 had Graves' ophthalmopathy and roughly 58 had stable Graves' hyperthyroidism. Prospective prediction of ophthalmopathy was tested in an independent validation cohort consisting of some 19 hyperthyroidism patients and more than 15 patients who later progressed to ophthalmopathy. For training and testing, the approximately 92 patients in the discovery cohort were randomly divided in a 7:3 ratio. In addition, the study compared T-cell repertoires in thyroid tissue and in blood from several Graves' hyperthyroidism patients. Following sampling, methimazole starting at 30 mg daily was given to hyperthyroidism patients, and high-dose intravenous methylprednisolone was given to ophthalmopathy patients. The paper reports TCR Vbeta CDR3 sequencing of fewer than 150 peripheral blood samples: fewer than 50 ophthalmopathy, about 75 hyperthyroidism and some 17 progressor patients.

Stable Graves' hyperthyroidism was defined as no progression to ophthalmopathy during 18 months of follow-up. The hyperthyroidism patients were between 18 and 65 years old and newly diagnosed, with a disease duration of less than 2 months. The study excluded patients with uncontrolled infections, other autoimmune diseases, pregnancy or lactation. Diagnoses relied on clinical symptoms, serum thyroxine and TRAb, thyroid ultrasound and orbital computed tomography. PBMCs were isolated from roughly 10 ml of fresh peripheral blood by Ficoll-Paque density gradient centrifugation. Total RNA was extracted with Trizol reagent, and quality was checked on an Agilent 2100 Bioanalyzer. Beyond this particular receptor, the publication reports: Sample size was not statistically predetermined, and blinding of investigators to group allocation was not performed. In cross-validation, a model built on a 13 V-J signature told ophthalmopathy apart from stable hyperthyroidism with approximately 90% sensitivity and around 84% specificity, and in testing the same model reached 80%/75%. Most expanded thyroid clonotypes (frequency above 0.001) were also detected in blood, suggesting blood repertoires may reflect thyroid immune responses. In validation, the model predicted progression to ophthalmopathy a median of roughly 6.2 months before onset, with about 64% sensitivity and roughly 73% specificity.

Concerning this clonotype: There is no known antigen for this receptor. No clone much larger than this one lies a single base away; base qualities are absent.

After removal of 2 bases from V and 3 bases from J, the junction retains 12 bases not matched to a gene. The cysteine opens and the phenylalanine closes a CDR3 of 17 amino acids. The CDR3 DNA has 51 bases and is translated from base 1. From a lookup of the germline V gene, CDR1 and CDR2 are ENHRY and SYGVKD. Amplification of TCR beta CDR3 regions was carried out from RNA transcripts. The first round of RT-PCR for the TCR CDR3 was performed with the HTBI primer set and the Qiagen OneStep RT-PCR kit. Libraries were constructed in a second round of multiplex PCR, after which size selection and purification were performed. Sequencing of the libraries was done on an Illumina HiSeq2000 using paired-end 100 bp reads. The study's own analysis went as follows. SOAPnuke was used to process the raw data, throwing out any read that contained adapters or uncalled bases, had a mean Phred below 15, or lacked an exact constant-primer or identifier match. COPE v1.2.5 was used to merge the high-quality paired reads, and each unique nucleotide sequence was defined as a clonotype. Clonotypes were aligned to IMGT TRBV, TRBD and TRBJ reference segments using MiTCR v1.1. The analysis was restricted to V-J combinations with a frequency above 0.0001, which together covered about 99% of the repertoires. A TCS score was defined as the ratio between F50 (clonal expansion) and ExV (chaos), using BLOSUM62-based TCRdist between CDR3 peptides within each V-J. Welch's t-statistics and random forest reduced roughly 540 V-J features to 13, which were used in a naive Bayes classifier (R e1071). In TCRdb, the public reads were trimmed at Q25 with fastp and aligned with MiXCR, with productive beta chains retained. Every CDR3 protein is listed once, alongside the most common genes and DNA of its rows. TCRdb assigned the V and J calls; the authors' analysis was not used. The sample has around 520,000 distinct CDR3 sequences on record, 12% to 15% of them singletons. The top ten clonotypes cover around 14% of the sample.

The origin of this receptor is a woman in her forties with Graves' hyperthyroidism. Sequencing input: blood. Rearrangement joined TRBV10-3 to TRBJ2-7, with 8 bases matching TRBD1. Here the CDR3 is given as CAISEQRLGQGLYEQYF. The DNA reads as follows: TGTGCCATCAGTGAGCAGCGTTTAGGACAGGGCCTCTACGAGCAGTACTTC.